This T cell receptor beta chain was documented in a study of Graves' ophthalmopathy and Graves' hyperthyroidism. Hyperthyroidism cases were recent diagnoses of under 2 months' duration in people aged 18 to 65. This clonotype was seen only a few times. Its antigen is not identified. Points from the study as a whole: Using a 13-signature model, the authors split ophthalmopathy from stable hyperthyroidism, with about 90% sensitivity and 70% to 83% specificity.

Amplified TCR beta CDR3 regions were obtained using RNA transcripts as template. In the first round, RT-PCR was carried out with HTBI primers, and a multiplex PCR formed the second round. TCRdb ran MiXCR on the multiplex PCR reads and lists one entry per CDR3 protein. The sample yields around 1,200,000 distinct CDR3 sequences, about two fifths seen once. Trimming took off 11 bases at V and 2 bases at J, with 16 bases between the two ends. Germline V gene lookup returns CDR1 ENHRY and CDR2 SYGVKD. This CDR3 comprises 13 residues. This sequence was found in an adult man with Graves' hyperthyroidism. This chain links TRBV10-3 with TRBJ2-7, with D possibly TRBD2 on 5 matching bases. The sample comprised peripheral blood or thyroid tissue (not recorded which). For the CDR3, the DNA is TGTGCCGTCCCGGGATTATCGACCTACGAGCAGTACTTC. It is translated as CAVPGLSTYEQYF.